The entry below describes one T cell receptor beta chain. Assay: immunoSEQ multiplex PCR; the TCRdb copy retains only in-frame clones and omits some. The sample contains approximately 1.5 million clones, approximately 98.5% of which appear only once. The data are from a study of shared clonotypes between healthy human individuals. The CDR3 has 15 amino acids. The germline gives CDR1 MGHRA, CDR2 YSYEKL. V shed 0 bases and J shed 2 bases, with 8 bases lying between them. J is TRBJ1-5 and V is TRBV4-1; D is undetermined. The sequence was collected from a young man in good health. The sample comprised naive CD4+ T cells sorted from blood. Subset meaning: CD45RA+ positively selected. CDR3 bases: TGCGCCAGCAGCCAAGAGGGGTTTCGCAATCAGCCCCAGCATTTT. It encodes CASSQEGFRNQPQHF.